The rows below give T cell receptor beta chains drawn from one sample of a study of shared clonotypes between healthy human individuals. Data came from immunoSEQ multiplex PCR; TCRdb stores just in-frame clones and leaves some out. The sample includes around 2,100,000 clones, 85% to 95% of them seen just once. Sequencing was performed on naive CD8+ T cells sorted from blood. These receptors were taken from a man in his late teens or twenties in good health. The CDR3 runs from the conserved cysteine through the conserved F or W. The D gene is left open where the match is weak. The size field is filled for only some rows; it gives once, few, many or a size class.

d_call	cdr3_length	v_call	j_call	clone_size	cdr3_aa	cdr3_nt
-	16	TRBV5-5	TRBJ1-6	-	CASSLRGSSYNSPLHF	TGTGCCAGCAGCTTAAGGGGGAGCTCCTATAATTCACCCCTCCACTTT
-	13	TRBV6-1	TRBJ2-5	-	CASSENMGETQYF	TGTGCCAGCAGTGAAAACATGGGGGAGACCCAGTACTTC
TRBD1	14	TRBV5-6	TRBJ2-1	-	CASSQTTGWHEQFF	TGTGCCAGCAGCCAGACGACAGGGTGGCATGAGCAGTTCTTC
-	14	TRBV7-8	TRBJ2-5	-	CASSLGTAQETQYF	TGTGCCAGCAGCTTAGGCACAGCACAAGAGACCCAGTACTTC
-	15	TRBV5-8	TRBJ2-7	once	CASSLGDGALYEQYF	TGTGCCAGCAGCTTAGGGGACGGGGCACTCTACGAGCAGTACTTC
-	14	TRBV30	TRBJ2-7	-	CAWSSGRVEYEQYF	TGTGCCTGGAGTAGTGGCAGGGTCGAATACGAGCAGTACTTC
TRBD1	14	TRBV14	TRBJ2-7	-	CASSPGQGLYEQYF	TGTGCCAGCAGCCCGGGACAGGGTTTGTACGAGCAGTACTTC
TRBD2	16	TRBV19	TRBJ2-1	-	CASSTLAGELYNEQFF	TGTGCCAGTAGTACCTTAGCGGGGGAACTCTACAATGAGCAGTTCTTC
TRBD2	16	TRBV9	TRBJ2-5	-	CASSDAMTSDQETQYF	TGTGCCAGCAGCGATGCGATGACTAGCGACCAAGAGACCCAGTACTTC
-	15	TRBV2	TRBJ2-7	-	CASSEGQGRTYEQYF	TGTGCCAGCAGTGAGGGGCAGGGAAGAACCTACGAGCAGTACTTC
-	11	TRBV7-9	TRBJ2-5	-	CAGGVLETQYF	TGTGCCGGGGGCGTTCTGGAGACCCAGTACTTC
-	13	TRBV5-1	TRBJ2-7	-	CASSLAAAYPWYF	TGCGCCAGCAGCTTGGCCGCGGCGTACCCATGGTACTTC
-	16	TRBV7-8	TRBJ2-1	-	CASSMAGGGLHNEQFF	TGTGCCAGCAGCATGGCAGGGGGAGGCCTTCACAATGAGCAGTTCTTC
-	15	TRBV11-2	TRBJ1-2	-	CASSLGGDGNYGYTF	TGTGCCAGCAGCCTAGGGGGGGATGGAAACTATGGCTACACCTTC
-	15	TRBV7-8	TRBJ2-3	-	CASSLEGGGPDTQYF	TGTGCCAGCAGCTTAGAGGGGGGCGGTCCAGATACGCAGTATTTT
-	12	TRBV7-9	TRBJ1-1	-	CASNVEGTEAFF	TGTGCCAGCAACGTTGAGGGCACTGAAGCTTTCTTT
-	16	TRBV4-3	TRBJ1-1	-	CASSQEVRALSAEAFF	TGCGCCAGCAGCCAAGAGGTTCGGGCCCTCTCCGCTGAAGCTTTCTTT
-	16	TRBV30	TRBJ2-5	-	CAWSSWASADQETQYF	TGTGCCTGGAGTTCCTGGGCTAGCGCAGACCAAGAGACCCAGTACTTC
-	14	TRBV27	TRBJ1-1	-	CASSLVQGGGEAFF	TGTGCCAGCAGTTTAGTACAGGGTGGAGGTGAAGCTTTCTTT
TRBD1	15	TRBV27	TRBJ1-2	once	CASSGQGGQGGGYTF	TGTGCCAGCAGTGGTCAGGGGGGGCAGGGAGGAGGCTACACCTTC
-	13	TRBV7-6	TRBJ1-2	-	CASSPNRFDGYTF	TGTGCCAGCAGTCCCAACAGGTTCGATGGCTACACCTTC
-	13	TRBV29-1	TRBJ1-2	-	CSAGDEENYGYTF	TGCAGCGCCGGTGACGAAGAAAACTATGGCTACACCTTC
-	15	TRBV6-5	TRBJ2-2	-	CASGGAGPNTGELFF	TGTGCCAGCGGAGGGGCAGGACCGAACACCGGGGAGCTGTTTTTT
TRBD1	16	TRBV7-8	TRBJ1-2	-	CASSSTGTGGGYGYTF	TGTGCCAGCAGCAGTACCGGGACAGGGGGCGGCTATGGCTACACCTTC
-	11	TRBV29-1	TRBJ2-7	-	CSVVAVHEQYF	TGCAGCGTTGTTGCAGTCCACGAGCAGTACTTC
-	13	TRBV7-9	TRBJ1-2	-	CASSLDLRDGYTF	TGTGCCAGCAGCTTAGATCTGAGAGATGGCTACACCTTC
-	11	TRBV11-2	TRBJ1-1	-	CASSPQGAAFF	TGTGCCAGCAGCCCACAGGGTGCGGCTTTCTTT
-	15	TRBV21-1	TRBJ2-7	-	CASSPSVRGPYEQYF	TGTGCCAGCAGCCCCTCGGTTAGGGGGCCCTACGAGCAGTACTTC
-	12	TRBV11-2	TRBJ2-2	-	CASSLIAGELFF	TGTGCCAGCAGCTTAATCGCCGGGGAGCTGTTTTTT
TRBD1	16	TRBV5-6	TRBJ2-5	-	CASSLTGQGVRETQYF	TGTGCCAGCAGCCTCACGGGACAGGGAGTGAGAGAGACCCAGTACTTC
TRBD1	13	TRBV30	TRBJ1-5	-	CAWGQGNNQPQHF	TGTGCCTGGGGACAGGGGAACAATCAGCCCCAGCATTTT
TRBD1	13	TRBV6-5	TRBJ2-5	-	CASRRDSQETQYF	TGTGCCAGCAGGAGGGACAGCCAAGAGACCCAGTACTTC
-	16	TRBV28	TRBJ2-5	once	CASTPPGGPILSTQYF	TGTGCCAGCACCCCGCCCGGAGGTCCCATCCTATCGACCCAGTACTTC
-	16	TRBV10-2	TRBJ1-2	-	CASSEEWQGGLFGYTF	TGCGCCAGCAGTGAGGAGTGGCAGGGAGGCCTCTTTGGCTACACCTTC
-	15	TRBV10-1	TRBJ2-3	once	CASSESGLSTDTQYF	TGCGCCAGCAGTGAGTCGGGTCTTAGCACAGATACGCAGTATTTT
TRBD1	13	TRBV7-7	TRBJ2-7	-	CASSLETGYEQYF	TGTGCTAGCAGCTTAGAGACAGGGTACGAGCAGTACTTC
-	15	TRBV4-1	TRBJ1-5	-	CASSSYNGERQPQHF	TGCGCCAGCAGCTCGTACAACGGGGAAAGGCAGCCCCAGCATTTT
-	16	TRBV11-2	TRBJ1-4	-	CASSNSLGTPREKLFF	TGTGCCAGCAGCAACTCCCTCGGGACACCCCGAGAAAAACTGTTTTTT
TRBD2	17	TRBV11-2	TRBJ2-7	once	CASSLETSGGPTYEQYF	TGTGCCAGCAGCTTAGAAACTAGCGGGGGCCCGACCTACGAGCAGTACTTC
TRBD1	12	TRBV11-2	TRBJ1-6	few	CASRTGNSPLHF	TGTGCCAGCAGGACAGGGAATTCACCCCTCCACTTT
TRBD1	15	TRBV7-9	TRBJ1-1	-	CASSLATGVNTEAFF	TGTGCCAGCAGCTTAGCGACAGGGGTGAACACTGAAGCTTTCTTT
-	14	TRBV14	TRBJ1-2	-	CASSQGRYNYGYTF	TGTGCCAGCAGCCAAGGGAGGTATAACTATGGCTACACCTTC
-	13	TRBV19	TRBJ1-1	-	CASILRGDTEAFF	TGTGCCAGTATCCTCAGGGGAGACACTGAAGCTTTCTTT
-	16	TRBV27	TRBJ2-1	-	CASSLSPRISYNEQFF	TGTGCCAGCAGTTTATCGCCGCGGATCTCCTACAATGAGCAGTTCTTC
-	14	TRBV6-6	TRBJ2-5	-	CASSIRADQETQYF	TGTGCCAGCAGTATCCGGGCGGACCAAGAGACCCAGTACTTC
-	14	TRBV27	TRBJ1-2	-	CASSLSLLADGYTF	TGTGCCAGCAGTTTATCACTGCTGGCTGATGGCTACACCTTC
-	11	TRBV19	TRBJ1-2	-	CASSPSYGYTF	TGTGCCAGTAGTCCTTCCTATGGCTACACCTTC